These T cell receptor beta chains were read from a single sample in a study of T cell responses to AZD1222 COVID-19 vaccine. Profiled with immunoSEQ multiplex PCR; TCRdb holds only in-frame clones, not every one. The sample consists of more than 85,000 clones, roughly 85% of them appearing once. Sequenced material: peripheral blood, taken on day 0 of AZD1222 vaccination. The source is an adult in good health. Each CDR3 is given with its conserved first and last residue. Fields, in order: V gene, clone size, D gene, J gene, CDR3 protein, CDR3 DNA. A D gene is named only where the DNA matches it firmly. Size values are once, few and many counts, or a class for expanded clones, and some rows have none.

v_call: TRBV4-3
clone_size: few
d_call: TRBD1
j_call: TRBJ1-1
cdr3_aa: CASSHQTGDAEAFF
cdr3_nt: TGCGCCAGCAGCCACCAGACAGGGGACGCTGAAGCTTTCTTT

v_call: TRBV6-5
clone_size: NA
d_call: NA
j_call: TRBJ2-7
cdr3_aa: CASSYEASRYEQYF
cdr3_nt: TGTGCCAGCAGTTACGAGGCCAGCCGCTACGAGCAGTACTTC

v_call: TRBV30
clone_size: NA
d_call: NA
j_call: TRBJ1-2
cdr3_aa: CAWSVSSTPMGYGYTF
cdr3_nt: TGTGCCTGGAGTGTATCATCGACACCCATGGGCTATGGCTACACCTTC

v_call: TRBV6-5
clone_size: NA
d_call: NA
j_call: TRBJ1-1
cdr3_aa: CASSSYRDGSTEAFF
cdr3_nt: TGTGCCAGCAGTTCTTACAGGGACGGTAGCACTGAAGCTTTCTTT

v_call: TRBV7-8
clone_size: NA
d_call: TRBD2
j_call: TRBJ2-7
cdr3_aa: CASSPVAASGRVSHYEQYF
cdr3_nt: TGTGCCAGCAGCCCAGTAGCGGCTAGCGGGAGGGTATCCCACTACGAGCAGTACTTC

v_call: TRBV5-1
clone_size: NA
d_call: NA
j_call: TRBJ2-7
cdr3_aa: CASSSTGRGKYEQYF
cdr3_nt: TGCGCCAGCAGCTCCACAGGGAGAGGCAAGTACGAGCAGTACTTC

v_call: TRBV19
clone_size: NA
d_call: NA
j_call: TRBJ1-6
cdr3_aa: CASTATMGGHNSPLHF
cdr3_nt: TGTGCCAGTACCGCAACCATGGGAGGCCATAATTCACCCCTCCACTTT

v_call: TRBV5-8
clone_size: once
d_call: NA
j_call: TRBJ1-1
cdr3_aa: CASRPRGNTEAFF
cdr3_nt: TGTGCCAGCAGGCCTCGGGGGAACACTGAAGCTTTCTTT

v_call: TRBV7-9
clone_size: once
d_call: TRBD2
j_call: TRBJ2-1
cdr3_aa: CASSSDGGGREQFF
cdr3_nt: TGTGCCAGCAGCTCCGACGGCGGGGGTCGTGAGCAGTTCTTC

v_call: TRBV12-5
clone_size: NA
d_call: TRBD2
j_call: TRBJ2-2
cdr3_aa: CASGFFAGAAGELFF
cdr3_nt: TGTGCTAGTGGTTTTTTTGCGGGAGCAGCCGGGGAGCTGTTTTTT

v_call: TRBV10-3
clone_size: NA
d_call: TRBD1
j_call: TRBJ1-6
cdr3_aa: CAIGRQGTSSPLHF
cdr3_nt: TGTGCCATCGGGAGACAGGGGACGAGTTCACCCCTCCACTTT

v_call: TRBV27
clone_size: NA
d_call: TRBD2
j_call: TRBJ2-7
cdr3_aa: CASSLKGLAGVSSYEQYF
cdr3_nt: TGTGCCAGCAGTTTAAAGGGACTAGCGGGAGTCAGCTCCTACGAGCAGTACTTC

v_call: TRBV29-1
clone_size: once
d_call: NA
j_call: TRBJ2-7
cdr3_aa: CSQPHVQPYEQYF
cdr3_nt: TGCAGCCAGCCCCATGTGCAGCCCTACGAGCAGTACTTC

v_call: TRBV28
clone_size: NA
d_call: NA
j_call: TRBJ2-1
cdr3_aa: CASSRPGTLYNEQFF
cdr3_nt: TGTGCCAGCAGTCGACCCGGGACACTTTACAATGAGCAGTTCTTC

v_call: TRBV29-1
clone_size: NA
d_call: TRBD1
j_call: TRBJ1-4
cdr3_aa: CSVEDRLNEKLFF
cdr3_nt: TGCAGCGTTGAGGACAGGCTGAATGAAAAACTGTTTTTT

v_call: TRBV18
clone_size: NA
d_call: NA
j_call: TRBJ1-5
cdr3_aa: CASSPGGGNQPQHF
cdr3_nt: TGTGCCAGCTCACCAGGAGGGGGCAATCAGCCCCAGCATTTT

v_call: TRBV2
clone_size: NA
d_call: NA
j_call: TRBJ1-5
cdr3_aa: CASSERGNQPQHF
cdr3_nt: TGTGCCAGCAGTGAAAGGGGTAATCAGCCCCAGCATTTT

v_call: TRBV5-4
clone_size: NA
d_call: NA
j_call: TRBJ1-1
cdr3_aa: CASSLVGRMNTEAFF
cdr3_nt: TGTGCCAGCAGCTTGGTCGGACGGATGAACACTGAAGCTTTCTTT

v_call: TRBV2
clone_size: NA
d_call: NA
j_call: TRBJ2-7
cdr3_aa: CASMELALSAEQYF
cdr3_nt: TGTGCCAGCATGGAACTAGCCCTATCCGCCGAGCAGTACTTC

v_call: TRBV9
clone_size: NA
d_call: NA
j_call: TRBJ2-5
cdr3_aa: CASSVGTVYQETQYF
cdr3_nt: TGTGCCAGCAGCGTAGGAACGGTGTACCAAGAGACCCAGTACTTC

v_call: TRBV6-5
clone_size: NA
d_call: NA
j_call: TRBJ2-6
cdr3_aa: CASGGRSSGANVLTF
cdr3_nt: TGTGCCAGCGGGGGTAGAAGCTCTGGGGCCAACGTCCTGACTTTC

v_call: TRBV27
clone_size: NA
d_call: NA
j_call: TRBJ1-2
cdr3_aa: CASSPRGGAQGYTF
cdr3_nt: TGTGCCAGCAGTCCTCGGGGAGGGGCCCAGGGCTACACCTTC

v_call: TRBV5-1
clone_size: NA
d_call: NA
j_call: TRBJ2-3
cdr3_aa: CASTLQRAQDTQYF
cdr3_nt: TGCGCCAGCACCCTCCAGCGGGCGCAAGATACGCAGTATTTT

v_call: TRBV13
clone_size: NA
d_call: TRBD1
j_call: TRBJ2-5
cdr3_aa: CASSSDRGRQETQYF
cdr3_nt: TGTGCCAGCAGCTCGGACAGGGGTCGACAAGAGACCCAGTACTTC

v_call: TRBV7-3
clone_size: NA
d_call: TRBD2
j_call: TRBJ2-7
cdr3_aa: CASSLTGSGMGEQYF
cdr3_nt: TGTGCCAGCAGCTTAACGGGTAGCGGGATGGGGGAGCAGTACTTC

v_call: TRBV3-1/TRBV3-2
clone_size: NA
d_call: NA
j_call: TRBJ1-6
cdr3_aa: CASSQSYSPLHF
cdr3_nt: TGTGCCAGCAGCCAAAGCTACTCACCCCTCCACTTT

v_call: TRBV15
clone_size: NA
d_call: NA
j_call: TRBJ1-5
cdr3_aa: CATRQGLSNQPQHF
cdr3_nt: TGTGCCACCAGACAGGGCTTAAGCAATCAGCCCCAGCATTTT

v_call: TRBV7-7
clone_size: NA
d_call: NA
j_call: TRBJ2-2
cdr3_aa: CASSFLGANTGELFF
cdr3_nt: TGTGCCAGCAGCTTTCTAGGGGCGAACACCGGGGAGCTGTTTTTT

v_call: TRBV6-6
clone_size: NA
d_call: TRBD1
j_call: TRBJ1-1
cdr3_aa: CASLTDRDEAFF
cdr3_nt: TGTGCCAGCCTCACTGACAGGGATGAAGCTTTCTTT

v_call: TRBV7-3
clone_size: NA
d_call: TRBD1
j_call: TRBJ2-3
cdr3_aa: CASSRGQGRLDTQYF
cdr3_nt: TGTGCCAGCAGCCGGGGACAGGGGCGGCTAGATACGCAGTATTTT

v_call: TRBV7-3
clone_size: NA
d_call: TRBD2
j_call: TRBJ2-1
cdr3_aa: CASSPAGTIPLQEQFF
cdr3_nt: TGTGCCAGCAGCCCCGCCGGGACTATCCCCTTACAGGAGCAGTTCTTC

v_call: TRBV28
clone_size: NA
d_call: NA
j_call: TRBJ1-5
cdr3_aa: CASSFEGGGNQPQHF
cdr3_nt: TGTGCCAGCAGTTTTGAGGGGGGCGGCAATCAGCCCCAGCATTTT

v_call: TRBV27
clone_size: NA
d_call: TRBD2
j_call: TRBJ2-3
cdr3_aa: CASTSWTSGRGDTQYF
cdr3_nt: TGTGCCAGCACCAGTTGGACTAGCGGGAGAGGTGATACGCAGTATTTT

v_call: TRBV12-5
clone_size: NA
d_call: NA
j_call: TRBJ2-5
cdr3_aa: CASGSGKQQETQYF
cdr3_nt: TGTGCTAGTGGTTCAGGAAAGCAGCAAGAGACCCAGTACTTC

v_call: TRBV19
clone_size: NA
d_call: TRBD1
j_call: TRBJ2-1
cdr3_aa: CASSSPPNGVPESFCSGGYNEQFF
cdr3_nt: TGTGCCAGTTCTTCCCCCCCGAATGGAGTTCCCGAATCGTTTTGCTCAGGGGGATACAATGAGCAGTTCTTC

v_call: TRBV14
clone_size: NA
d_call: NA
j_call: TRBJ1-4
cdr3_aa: CASSQEQKLFF
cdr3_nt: TGTGCCAGCAGCCAAGAGCAGAAACTGTTTTTT

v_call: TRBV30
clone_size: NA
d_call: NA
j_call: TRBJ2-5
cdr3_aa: CAWSRGSEQETQYF
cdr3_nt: TGTGCCTGGAGTCGCGGGTCCGAGCAAGAGACCCAGTACTTC

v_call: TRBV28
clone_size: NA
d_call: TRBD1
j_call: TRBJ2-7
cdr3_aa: CASRPPTGGSVKQYF
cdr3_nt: TGTGCCAGCAGACCTCCTACAGGGGGCAGTGTAAAGCAGTACTTC

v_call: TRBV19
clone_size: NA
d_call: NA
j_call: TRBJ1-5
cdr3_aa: CASSIPRLRGNQPQHF
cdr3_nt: TGTGCCAGTAGTATACCCCGACTTCGGGGGAATCAGCCCCAGCATTTT

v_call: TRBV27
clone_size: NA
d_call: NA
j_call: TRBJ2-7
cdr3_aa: CASSSPLTYEQYF
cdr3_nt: TGTGCCAGCAGTTCGCCGCTCACCTACGAGCAGTACTTC

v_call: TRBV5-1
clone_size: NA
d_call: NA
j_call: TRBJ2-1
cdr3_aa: CASSRNPDSAEQFF
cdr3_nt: TGCGCCAGCAGCCGGAACCCGGACAGCGCCGAGCAGTTCTTC